These 21 T cell receptor beta chains originate from one sample sequenced in a study of beta chain features in type 1 diabetes. Overall study results and limits: Researchers report that Type 1 diabetes patients had moderately but significantly shorter TCRB CDR3s across all four CD4+ subsets.

No cognate antigen is known for these TCRs. Expressed TCRB transcripts were sequenced after all isolated RNA was converted to cDNA. This table comes from immunoSEQ multiplex PCR, and its TCRdb copy is limited to in-frame clones, with some not included. In the table there are 600,000 to 700,000 clones, 12% of which are singletons. Sequenced: naive CD4+ T cells from blood. Receptor source: a young man with type 1 diabetes.

This clone was observed a handful of times. Germline is not matched at one junction end, which may reflect a read error. The chain couples TRBV29-1 to TRBJ1-3; no clear D gene. CDR1 is SQVTM, CDR2 ANQGSEA, per germline. The CDR3 has 11 residues. The CDR3 region has the DNA TGCAGCGTTGCTCTTGGAGACACCATATATTTT. It codes for CSVALGDTIYF.

In this sample, this clone turned up a few times. The CDR3 nucleotides are TGTGCCAGCAGAAAGCCCGGGCTCGGCTCCTACGAGCAGTACTTC. It codes for CASRKPGLGSYEQYF. This sequence joins TRBV27 and TRBJ2-7; D gene unclear. The CDR3 has 15 amino acids. Looked up from germline, CDR1 is MNHEY and CDR2 is SMNVEV (reference sequence). Trimming shortened V by 6 bases and J by 0 bases, and 15 bases separated the two germline ends.

This clone has a handful of counts. The chain is built from TRBV30 and TRBJ1-4; D remains unclear. The CDR3 extends over 16 amino acids. V was clipped by 3 bases and J by 0 bases, with 14 bases between them. Germline loops: CDR1 GTSNPN, CDR2 SVGIG (reference sequence). The CDR3 sequence: CAWSYSVSATNEKLFF. CDR3 in DNA: TGTGCCTGGAGCTATTCAGTCAGTGCAACTAATGAAAAACTGTTTTTT.

This clone was observed a few times. The rearrangement joins TRBV18 to TRBJ2-3, with 12 bases lining up with TRBD2. Looked up from germline, CDR1 is KGHSH and CDR2 is LQKENI. This CDR3 is 15 amino acids long. Trimming cost V 3 bases and J 5 bases; bases outside gene matches: 3. The CDR3, as DNA: TGTGCCAGCTCACCCCAGACTAGCGGGGGAGATACGCAGTATTTT. It encodes CASSPQTSGGDTQYF.

This clone was detected a few times. The chain is built from TRBV6-6 and TRBJ2-3, with D perhaps TRBD2 (5 bases). Germline CDR1 and CDR2: MNHNY and SVGAGI (reference sequence). This CDR3 spans 12 amino acids. V gave up 4 bases and J gave up 9 bases, with 11 bases separating them. CDR3 sequence: CASSLTRETQYF. For the CDR3, the DNA is TGTGCCAGCAGTTTGACACGGGAAACGCAGTATTTT.

The chain uses TRBV7-2 and TRBJ1-5; D is unresolved. Germline V lookup: CDR1 SGHTA, CDR2 FQGNSA. CDR3 length equals 14 residues. Trimming removed 1 base from V and 3 bases from J, with 7 bases in between. This CDR3 reads CASSLVSANQPQHF. As DNA, the CDR3 is TGTGCCAGCAGCTTAGTGTCGGCCAATCAGCCCCAGCATTTT.

Here the CDR3 DNA reads TGTGCCAGCATGCCGGACATTGGAGGTGAAAAACTGTTTTTT. Translating gives CASMPDIGGEKLFF. The chain employs TRBV2 and TRBJ1-4; a possible D gene is TRBD1 (5 bases). Germline loops: CDR1 SNHLY, CDR2 FYNNEI. The V gene lost 7 bases and the J gene lost 7 bases, with 16 bases spanning the gap. This CDR3 spans 14 amino acids. Based on the CDR3 plus reference TRBV2 and TRBJ1-4, the full variable domain is EPEVTQTPSHQVTQMGQEVILRCVPISNHLYFYWYRQILGQKVEFLVSFYNNEISEKSEIFDDQFSVERPDGSNFTLKIRSTKLEDSAMYFCASMPDIGGEKLFFGSGTQLSVL.

This clone was recorded a few times. The chain recombines TRBV14 with TRBJ1-5; weak D call: TRBD1 (6 bases). The CDR3 is made up of 15 amino acids. V lost 1 base and J lost 6, with 13 bases in between. Germline V gives CDR1 SGHDN, CDR2 FVKESK. CDR3 DNA sequence: TGTGCCAGCAGCCAAGGGGGCAGGGGACGTCAGCCCCAGCATTTT. The encoded protein is CASSQGGRGRQPQHF.

V gene TRBV21-1 combines with J gene TRBJ1-4. TRBV21-1 is an annotated pseudogene. The CDR3 runs 16 residues. The CDR3 DNA reads as TGTGCCAGCAGCAAAGAGGTGGCGACAACTAATGAAAAACTGTTTTTT. Its translation is CASSKEVATTNEKLFF.

The V and J genes are TRBV30 and TRBJ2-2, with no clear D. Per germline, CDR1 GTSNPN and CDR2 SVGIG (reference sequence). The CDR3 spans 14 residues. Trimming pared 5 bases from V and 0 bases from J, leaving 10 bases between. CDR3 nucleotides: TGTGCCTGGCTAGGCGGTGCGAACACCGGGGAGCTGTTTTTT. Amino acid sequence: CAWLGGANTGELFF.

The rearrangement uses TRBV6-1 and TRBJ1-5; 8 positions agree with TRBD1. CDR1 is MNHNS, CDR2 SASEGT, per germline. Trimming at V came to 4 bases and at J to 5 bases, leaving 4 bases not matched to a gene. This CDR3 spans 14 amino acids. CDR3 nucleotides: TGTGCCAGCAGTGGGACAGGGTTGGATCAGCCCCAGCATTTT. As protein: CASSGTGLDQPQHF.

This clone was seen a few times. The CDR3: CASSQAFTPDTQYF. Here the CDR3 DNA reads TGCGCCAGCAGCCAGGCCTTTACGCCAGATACGCAGTATTTT. V usage is TRBV4-1 and J usage is TRBJ2-3; D gene uncertain. The CDR3 has 14 residues. V was shortened by 3 bases and J by 4 bases, with 11 bases between the two germline ends. Germline CDR1 and CDR2: MGHRA and YSYEKL.

V usage is TRBV5-6 and J usage is TRBJ2-2; unclear D gene. Deletions cut 1 base from V and 5 bases from J, with 3 bases between. CDR1 and CDR2 (germline): SGHDT, YYEEEE. The CDR3 spans 12 residues. CDR3 sequence: CASSLKTGELFF. The CDR3 coding sequence is TGTGCCAGCAGCTTGAAAACCGGGGAGCTGTTTTTT.

This clone was observed a few times. V usage is TRBV29-1 and J usage is TRBJ1-4, with D possibly TRBD1 on 6 matching bases. Germline V gene sequence: CDR1 SQVTM, CDR2 ANQGSEA. Trimming removed 7 bases at V and 13 bases at J, with 19 bases between. CDR3 length: 12 amino acids. CDR3 sequence (DNA): TGCAGCGCGGAAAGGGGGGACGGGGGACTGTTTTTT. Protein sequence: CSAERGDGGLFF.

This clone has a handful of counts. The sample carries other DNA sequences with the same CDR3. This chain connects TRBV7-2 to TRBJ2-5; D tentatively fits TRBD1 or TRBD2 (5 bases each). CDR3 length: 13 amino acids. V shed 4 bases and J shed 5 bases, with 11 bases lying between them. Germline V lookup: CDR1 SGHTA, CDR2 FQGNSA. The CDR3 DNA is TGTGCCAGCAGCTCCCGGGGCGTGGAGACCCAGTACTTC. Amino acid sequence: CASSSRGVETQYF.

The chain has TRBV5-4 and TRBJ2-7, with D possibly TRBD1 on 6 matching bases. Trimming removed 4 bases from V and 2 bases from J, with 13 bases in between. CDR1 and CDR2 from the germline V gene are SGHNT and YYREEE (reference sequence). The CDR3 runs to 14 residues. The CDR3 DNA reads TGTGCCAGCAGCGTCGGACAGAACACCTACGAGCAGTACTTC. Encoded protein: CASSVGQNTYEQYF.

This clone was recorded a few times. The genes are TRBV11-2 and TRBJ2-3; D is unresolved. V lost 2 bases, J lost 0 bases, and 9 bases lay in between. The CDR3 loop spans 15 amino acids. The germline gives CDR1 SGHAT, CDR2 FQNNGV. CDR3 in amino acids: CASSLTQDSTDTQYF. The CDR3 DNA reads TGTGCCAGCAGCTTAACCCAGGATAGCACAGATACGCAGTATTTT.

V gene TRBV10-3 combines with J gene TRBJ1-5; 7 bases map to TRBD1. The germline CDR1 and CDR2 sequences are ENHRY and SYGVKD. The CDR3 sequence is 15 residues long. V gave up 3 bases and J gave up 4 bases; unmatched junction bases: 6. This CDR3 reads CAISDNRGGNQPQHF. The CDR3 nucleotides are TGTGCCATCAGTGACAACAGGGGAGGAAATCAGCCCCAGCATTTT.

In its sample, this clone was seen a few times. The chain uses TRBV29-1 and TRBJ1-1; tentative D call: TRBD1 (6 bases). V lost 6 bases and J lost 1, with 15 bases in between. From germline, CDR1 is SQVTM and CDR2 ANQGSEA. The CDR3 has 14 residues. CDR3 DNA: TGCAGCGTCGTGAAAAGGGGGGAGAACACTGAAGCTTTCTTT. Amino acid sequence: CSVVKRGENTEAFF. The variable domain in full, completed from reference TRBV29-1 and TRBJ1-1, reads SAVISQKPSRDICQRGTSLTIQCQVDSQVTMMFWYRQQPGQSLTLIATANQGSEATYESGFVIDKFPISRPNLTFSTLTVSNMSPEDSSIYLCSVVKRGENTEAFFGQGTRLTVV.

The rearrangement joins TRBV29-1 to TRBJ1-1; possibly TRBD1 for D (6 bases). The CDR3 is 15 amino acids. From germline, CDR1 is SQVTM and CDR2 ANQGSEA. V was pared by 4 bases and J by 1 base, with 16 bases between. CDR3 in DNA: TGCAGCGTTGGGTGGGAGGACAGCAAGAACACTGAAGCTTTCTTT. It specifies CSVGWEDSKNTEAFF.

The V call is TRBV30, the J call TRBJ1-5; D possibly corresponds to TRBD1 (6 bases). V was pared by 0 bases and J by 6 bases, with 18 bases between. Germline lookup yields CDR1 GTSNPN and CDR2 SVGIG (reference sequence). CDR3 length equals 16 residues. In nucleotides, the CDR3 is TGTGCCTGGAGTGTTGGGACATCAATCCTAGGTCAGCCCCAGCATTTT. It translates to CAWSVGTSILGQPQHF.